The 21 T cell receptor beta chains below all came from one sample that was sequenced in a study of tumor and adjacent non-tumor tissue in lung cancer. This sample's RNA came from whole unsorted tissue. A modified ARM-PCR protocol with three rounds of nested PCR amplified TCRbeta. TCRdb reanalysed the multiplex PCR reads using MiXCR and keeps one entry per CDR3 protein. The sample records about 85,000 distinct CDR3 sequences, approximately 57% being singletons. Sample: lung tumor tissue. The source is a man in his sixties or seventies with non-small cell lung cancer.

The chain couples TRBV24-1 to TRBJ2-7; tentative D call: TRBD2 (7 bases). Between the trimmed V and J ends, which lost 4 bases and 4 bases, there was a span of 13 bases. This CDR3 region has 14 residues. Germline assignment: CDR1 KGHDR and CDR2 SFDVKD. The chain's CDR3 is CATSDSGGPYEQYF. CDR3 in DNA: TGTGCCACCAGTGACTCCGGGGGGCCATACGAGCAGTACTTC.

This clonotype was recorded a few times. The chain employs TRBV5-1 and TRBJ2-3; 8 nucleotides line up with TRBD2. J lost 5 bases, V lost 0 bases, and 5 bases had no gene match. Germline V gene data show CDR1 as SGHRS and CDR2 as YFSETQ. The CDR3 loop spans 15 amino acids. The chain's CDR3 is CASSLEGTRKDTQYF. In nucleotides, the CDR3 is TGCGCCAGCAGCTTGGAGGGGACTAGGAAAGATACGCAGTATTTT.

This clonotype has more than one count but fewer than ten. One end of the junction fails to match germline, which may point to a read error. This sequence joins TRBV10-2 and TRBJ1-1; the D gene is possibly TRBD1 (6 bases). Germline V lookup: CDR1 WSHSY, CDR2 SAAADI. The CDR3 runs to 16 residues. CDR3 bases: TGCGCCAGCAGTGATGTACAGGGCCTGGTGAACACTGAAGTTTTCTTT. This translates into CASSDVQGLVNTEVFF.

Of note for this clonotype: A read error is possible here, since a much larger clone lies one base away. The CDR3 reads CASGVRFRDRQTTNEKLFF. CDR3 sequence (DNA): TGTGCCAGCGGTGTTCGCTTCCGGGACAGGCAAACAACTAATGAAAAACTGTTTTTT. The genes are TRBV6-1 and TRBJ1-4; TRBD1 matches at 8 bases. The germline CDR1 and CDR2 sequences are MNHNS and SASEGT. The CDR3 extends over 19 amino acids. V was clipped by 8 bases and J by 0 bases; unmatched bases: 17.

Regarding this clonotype: A single base separates this from a much larger clone, so it may be a read error. The chain couples TRBV28 to TRBJ1-2; 8 nucleotides match TRBD1. This CDR3 contains 13 residues. V was clipped by 6 bases and J by 4 bases; unmatched bases: 4. Germline assignment: CDR1 MDHEN and CDR2 SYDVKM. For the CDR3, the DNA is TGTGCCAGCAGATTTACAGGGGGCTATGGCTACACCTTC. Translated, it gives CASRFTGGYGYTF.

This clonotype was detected ten times or more. The gene calls are TRBV12-3 or TRBV12-4 and TRBJ1-1, with a weak D call TRBD1 (5 bases). The CDR3 contains 14 residues. Trimming took 5 bases from V and 8 from J, leaving 18 bases between them. The CDR3: CASSLGGAASEAFF. In DNA form, the CDR3 reads TGTGCCAGCAGTCTGGGGGGTGCCGCGAGCGAAGCTTTCTTT.

The sample holds a few counts of this clonotype. The V and J genes are TRBV7-8 and TRBJ2-3, with D possibly called TRBD1 or TRBD2 (6 bases each). Germline CDR1 SGHVS, CDR2 FQNEAQ. The CDR3 is 17 residues long. With 6 bases removed from V and 1 base from J, the gap between germline ends came to 20 bases. CDR3 region: CASSVRGVGGGTDTQYF. CDR3 coding DNA: TGTGCCAGCAGTGTAAGAGGCGTGGGGGGCGGCACAGATACGCAGTATTTT. Filled out from reference TRBV7-8 and TRBJ2-3, the complete variable domain reads GAGVSQSPRYKVAKRGQDVALRCDPISGHVSLFWYQQALGQGPEFLTYFQNEAQLDKSGLPSDRFFAERPEGSVSTLKIQRTQQEDSAVYLCASSVRGVGGGTDTQYFGPGTRLTVL.

In its sample, this clonotype was seen a few times. The chain couples TRBV30 to TRBJ1-3; no firm D call. The CDR3 contains 12 residues. Germline CDR1 reads GTSNPN; CDR2 reads SVGIG (reference sequence). Trimming took 0 bases from V and 5 from J, leaving 5 bases between them. The CDR3 loop is CAWSVVRNTIYF. The CDR3 bases are TGTGCCTGGAGTGTTGTCCGAAACACCATATATTTT.

The rearrangement uses TRBV28 and TRBJ2-1, with 8 bases lining up with TRBD2. The CDR3 has 18 amino acids. From germline, CDR1 is MDHEN and CDR2 SYDVKM. J gave up 0 bases and V 7 bases, and 14 bases lay outside the gene matches. CDR3: CASTRLGGGGTSYNEQFF. The CDR3 region has the DNA TGTGCCAGCACCCGACTCGGGGGGGGTGGCACCTCCTACAATGAGCAGTTCTTC.

This clonotype was seen a handful of times. A read error may be the cause here, since a much bigger clone is one base away. CDR3: CASSQEEKGTDTQYF. CDR3 sequence (DNA): TGTGCCAGCAGCCAAGAAGAAAAGGGCACAGATACGCAGTATTTT. The chain combines TRBV4-2 with TRBJ2-3, with D hard to call. Trimming took off 0 bases at V and 1 base at J, with 8 bases between the two ends. Germline loops: CDR1 LGHNA, CDR2 YNFKEQ. This CDR3 comprises 15 residues.

Details on this clonotype: Possible read error: a much larger clone is one base away. The V and J genes are TRBV5-6 and TRBJ2-4; D may be TRBD2 (6 bases). Germline lookup yields CDR1 SGHDT and CDR2 YYEEEE. CDR3 size: 17 residues. As DNA, the CDR3 is TGTGCCAACAGCTTCCTATCGCAGGCCCCCGGGAGAAACATTCAGTACTTC. Encoded protein: CANSFLSQAPGRNIQYF.

For this clonotype: A read error may produce the germline difference seen at one junction end. The chain employs TRBV5-8 and TRBJ1-1; D remains unclear. From germline, CDR1 is SGHTS and CDR2 YDEGEE. This CDR3 has 12 amino acids. The CDR3 DNA reads as TGTGCCAGCAGCTTTGTGAACACCGAAGCTTTCTTT. The encoded protein is CASSFVNTEAFF.

With respect to this clonotype: Mismatch with germline at one junction end may stem from a read error. The rearrangement joins TRBV5-1 to TRBJ2-3; TRBD1 might be the D (6 bases). This CDR3 is 16 amino acids long. From germline, CDR1 is SGHRS and CDR2 YFSETQ. CDR3 region: CASSLASFGTIGRLCF. Written as DNA, the CDR3 is TGCGCCAGTAGCTTGGCGAGTTTTGGGACAATTGGCCGGTTGTGTTTT.

This clonotype was detected ten times or more. This rearrangement joins TRBV28 to TRBJ2-3, with 9 bases that match TRBD2. The germline V gene has CDR1 MDHEN and CDR2 SYDVKM. V dropped 6 bases and J dropped 2; count of bases not matched to a gene: 12. The CDR3 is 17 residues long. The CDR3 sequence: CASSPAGGFSSTDTQYF. In nucleotides, the CDR3 is TGTGCCAGCAGCCCAGCGGGAGGATTCTCCTCCACAGATACGCAGTATTTT.

This clonotype appeared many times. The V call is TRBV4-2, the J call TRBJ2-3, with 7 bases fitting TRBD2. There are 17 residues in the CDR3. CDR1 and CDR2 (germline): LGHNA, YNFKEQ. Losses at the gene ends were 0 bases for V and 2 bases for J; bases not matched to a gene: 8. CDR3 in amino acids: CASSQDRQRGNTDTQYF. The CDR3, as DNA: TGTGCCAGCAGCCAAGATAGGCAGCGGGGAAACACAGATACGCAGTATTTT.

At least ten counts were recorded for this clonotype. This sequence joins TRBV7-9 and TRBJ1-4; the D is unclear. CDR1 is SEHNR, CDR2 FQNEAQ, per germline (reference sequence). The V end was cut by 1 base, the J end by 8 bases, with 14 bases between. This CDR3 contains 15 residues. The DNA for the CDR3 is TGTGCCAGCAGCTTAGATGGACCACCGCGGGAAAAACTGTTTTTT. Its protein product is CASSLDGPPREKLFF.

The rearrangement links TRBV11-3 to TRBJ1-6; no firm D call. The germline gives CDR1 SGHNT, CDR2 YENEEA. This CDR3 contains 13 residues. V was pared by 0 bases and J by 17 bases, with 14 bases between. In DNA, the CDR3 is TGTGCCAGCAGCTTAGATACGTGTTCATCCATCCACTTT. As protein: CASSLDTCSSIHF.

Details on this clonotype: A clone one base away is much larger, so this may be a read error. The chain has TRBV5-5 and TRBJ2-3; D is unresolved. The germline V gene encodes CDR1 SGHKS and CDR2 YYEKEE (reference sequence). The CDR3 runs to 15 residues. Written as DNA, the CDR3 is TGTGCCAGCAGCCCGTGGACGAATTTCACAGATACGCGGTATTTT. It translates to CASSPWTNFTDTRYF.

Concerning this clonotype itself: One end of the junction does not line up with germline, which may come from a read error. The chain links TRBV11-2 to TRBJ1-1; 9 bases agree with TRBD1. CDR1 and CDR2 from the germline V gene are SGHAT and FQNNGV. CDR3 length: 15 residues. Here the CDR3 reads CASNSSTGGRTETSF. CDR3 DNA: TGTGCAAGCAACTCCTCGACAGGGGGGAGGACTGAAACTTCCTTT.

With respect to this clonotype: Since the CDR3 does not end with the conserved phenylalanine or tryptophan, this likely comes from a read error. V is TRBV4-2 and J is TRBJ2-1, with D unresolved. V gave up 9 bases and J gave up 6 bases, with 15 bases separating them. This CDR3 has 13 amino acids. The germline V gene encodes CDR1 LGHNA and CDR2 YNFKEQ. The CDR3: CASNSIGGNEQFV. CDR3 coding DNA: TGTGCCAGTAACTCGATAGGCGGCAATGAGCAGTTCGTC.

A word on this clonotype: Since no conserved phenylalanine or tryptophan closes the CDR3, a read error is the likely cause. CDR3 in amino acids: CASSARDRVFSSLHL. In DNA, the CDR3 is TGTGCCAGCAGCGCTAGGGACAGGGTATTTTCATCCCTCCACTTA. The V and J genes are TRBV11-2 and TRBJ1-6; 9 positions match TRBD1. The CDR3 spans 15 residues. The germline gives CDR1 SGHAT, CDR2 FQNNGV.